What follows describes a single TCR beta chain. The table came from immunoSEQ multiplex PCR; TCRdb's copy has only in-frame clones and leaves some out. The repertoire consists of 150,000 to 200,000 clones, with around 90% occurring once and the leading ten covering roughly 1.3%. V dropped 0 bases and J dropped 8 bases, with 16 bases sitting between them. Germline CDR1 and CDR2: SGHRS and YFSETQ. This CDR3 is 15 amino acids long. This record belongs to a study of control samples from healthy donors and cancer patients. The sequencing input was blood. The chain uses TRBV5-1 and TRBJ2-3; TRBD1 or TRBD2 may be the D gene (7 bases each). The clonotype was recovered from a woman aged 45-65 years in good health. CDR3 amino acids: CASSLDGGSGGTQYF. The CDR3 DNA reads as TGCGCCAGCAGCTTGGACGGGGGGTCAGGGGGTACGCAGTATTTT. The whole variable domain, remainder taken from reference TRBV5-1 and TRBJ2-3, is KAGVTQTPRYLIKTRGQQVTLSCSPISGHRSVSWYQQTPGQGLQFLFEYFSETQRNKGNFPGRFSGRQFSNSRSEMNVSTLELGDSALYLCASSLDGGSGGTQYFGPGTRLTVL.